This T cell receptor (beta chain) was found in a study of CD8 T cells in Susac syndrome. Study-wide results and limits: The study admitted that it had a relatively small number of individuals in its TCR sequencing and HLA analysis.

Germline CDR1 LNHDA, CDR2 SQIVND (reference sequence). With V trimmed by 5 bases and J by 8 bases, 5 bases remained unmatched. The CDR3 runs to 14 residues. With respect to this clonotype: What it recognizes is unknown.

Random hexamers served to reverse transcribe roughly 0.45 to 1 ug RNA. The CDR3 of TCR beta was amplified by immunoSEQ multiplex PCR across 54 Vbeta and 13 Jbeta. TCRdb reprocessed the immunoSEQ multiplex PCR reads with MiXCR, giving one entry per CDR3 protein. This sample has some 400,000 distinct CDR3 sequences, with around 85% found just once. Specimen: CD8+ T cells from PBMCs. V usage is TRBV19 and J usage is TRBJ2-1, with 11 bases matching TRBD2. The sequence derives from a human donor with multiple sclerosis. DNA of the CDR3: TGTGCCAGTAGTCGGACTAGCGGGCTCGATGAGCAGTTCTTC. Translating gives CASSRTSGLDEQFF. Full variable domain (rest looked up from reference TRBV19 and TRBJ2-1): DGGITQSPKYLFRKEGQNVTLSCEQNLNHDAMYWYRQDPGQGLRLIYYSQIVNDFQKGDIAEGYSVSREKKESFPLTVTSAQKNPTAFYLCASSRTSGLDEQFFGPGTRLTVL.